The T cell receptor (beta chain) described here comes from a study of cytomegalovirus exposure and HLA in healthy donors. Study-level background: Early released data had 80 million or so unique TCRs, all coming from HLA-typed donors. General observations from the study: It emerged from a later analysis that several of the most significant clusters appeared to be linked to common viral pathogens. Sequencing likely generated an artifact that appeared as a cluster of highly shared sequence variants. A later analysis found TCR association rates differed by HLA locus, highest for DRB1 and lowest for HLA-C.

V shed 2 bases and J shed 2 bases, with 7 bases lying between them. The CDR3 sequence is 13 residues long. Germline V CDR1 and CDR2: SGHKS, YYEKEE (reference sequence). PCR was performed using 60 Vbeta and 13 Jbeta primers. Only in-frame clones appear in the TCRdb table, and some are missing; sequencing was by immunoSEQ multiplex PCR. The profile shows about 140,000 clones, 80% of them singletons. There are a few counts of this clone. The antigen is undetermined. The chain has TRBV5-5 and TRBJ1-1; tentative D call: TRBD1 (5 bases). This clonotype was obtained from a woman aged 35 to 49 in good health and CMV-seronegative. Sequenced: PBMCs. This CDR3 reads CASSFRANTEAFF. The CDR3 DNA reads as TGTGCCAGCAGCTTCAGGGCAAACACTGAAGCTTTCTTT.